This T cell receptor (beta chain) emerged from a study of T cells after yellow fever vaccination. About this clonotype itself: The antigen is not known.

Overall study results and limits: Abundant contaminating clonotypes from the bulk population could appear in FACS-sorted repertoires. Post-booster repertoires contained most primary-vaccination clones again (around 96% CD4, about 90% CD8). A weaker secondary response peaked on day 5, the primary on day 15.

By 5'RACE template switching, TCR cDNA was produced, with a universal primer site and UMIs added in the process. One entry per CDR3 protein, called by TCRdb with MiXCR from the 5' RACE reads. The sample carries 400,000 to 450,000 distinct CDR3 sequences, approximately 18% recorded once. This sequence originates from a young man who received the YFV17D yellow fever vaccine. The material sequenced was PBMCs, taken before the yellow fever booster vaccination.

CDR3 protein: CASSDLGPGAYEQYF. The CDR3 coding sequence is TGCGCCAGCAGTGATTTAGGCCCAGGGGCCTACGAGCAGTACTTC. The chain combines TRBV10-2 with TRBJ2-7, with a tentative D call TRBD1 (6 bases). CDR1 is WSHSY, CDR2 SAAADI, per germline. CDR3 length: 15 residues. The V gene lost 3 bases and the J gene lost 2 bases, with 14 bases spanning the gap.